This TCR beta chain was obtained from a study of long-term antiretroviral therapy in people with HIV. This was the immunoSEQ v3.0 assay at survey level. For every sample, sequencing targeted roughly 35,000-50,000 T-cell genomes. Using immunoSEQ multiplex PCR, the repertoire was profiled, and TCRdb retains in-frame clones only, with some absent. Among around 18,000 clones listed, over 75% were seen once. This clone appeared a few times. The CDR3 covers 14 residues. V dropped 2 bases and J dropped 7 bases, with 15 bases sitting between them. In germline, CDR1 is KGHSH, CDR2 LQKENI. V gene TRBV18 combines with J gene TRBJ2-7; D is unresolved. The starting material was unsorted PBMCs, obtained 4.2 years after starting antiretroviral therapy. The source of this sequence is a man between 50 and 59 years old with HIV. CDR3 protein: CASSPASGVGEQYF. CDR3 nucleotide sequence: TGTGCCAGCTCACCAGCTTCCGGTGTAGGGGAGCAGTACTTC.